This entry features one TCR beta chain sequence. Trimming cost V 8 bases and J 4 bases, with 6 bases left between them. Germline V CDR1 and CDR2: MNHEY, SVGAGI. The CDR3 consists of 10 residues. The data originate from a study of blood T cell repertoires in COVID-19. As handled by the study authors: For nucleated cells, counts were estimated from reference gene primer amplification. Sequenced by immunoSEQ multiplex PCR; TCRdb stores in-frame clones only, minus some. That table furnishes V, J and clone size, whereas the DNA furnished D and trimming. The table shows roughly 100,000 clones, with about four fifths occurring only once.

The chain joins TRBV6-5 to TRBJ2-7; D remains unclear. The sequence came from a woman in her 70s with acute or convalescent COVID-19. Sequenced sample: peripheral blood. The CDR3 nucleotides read TGTGCCAGCGGGCAATACGAGCAGTACTTC. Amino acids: CASGQYEQYF.